What follows are 13 T cell receptor beta chains derived from one specimen sequenced in a study of blood T cell repertoires in COVID-19. This table comes from immunoSEQ multiplex PCR, and its TCRdb copy is limited to in-frame clones, with some not included. Here the sample spans about half a million clones, approximately 90% being singletons. Sequenced sample: PBMCs or T cells enriched from blood (not recorded which). These receptor sequences come from a woman aged 55 to 70 who had recovered from COVID-19.

The rearrangement joins TRBV6-2 or TRBV6-3 to TRBJ1-5; the match to TRBD1 covers 11 bases. The CDR3 is 16 residues long. The germline CDR1 and CDR2 sequences are MNHEY and SVGEGT. The V segment lost 6 bases and the J segment 2 bases; nucleotides outside the gene matches: 6. DNA for the CDR3: TGTGCCAGCAGCCTGGACAGGGGGCGAGGCAATCAGCCCCAGCATTTT. Amino acids: CASSLDRGRGNQPQHF.

The CDR3 sequence is CASSRQGGFEQFF. The CDR3 nucleotides are TGTGCCAGCAGCCGACAGGGTGGGTTTGAGCAGTTCTTC. The chain carries TRBV5-4 and TRBJ2-1; 7 bases line up with TRBD1. The CDR3 covers 13 residues. The V gene end was trimmed by 4 bases and the J gene end by 9 bases; junction bases not matched to a gene: 7. The germline gives CDR1 SGHNT, CDR2 YYREEE (reference sequence).

V usage is TRBV5-4 and J usage is TRBJ2-5; TRBD2 is a possible D gene (5 bases). From germline, CDR1 is SGHNT and CDR2 YYREEE (reference sequence). Trimming took 0 bases from V and 5 from J, leaving 8 bases between them. This CDR3 has 13 amino acids. CDR3 nucleotides: TGTGCCAGCAGCTTGGGAGGCGGGGAGACCCAGTACTTC. Translation gives CASSLGGGETQYF. Together with reference TRBV5-4 and TRBJ2-5, the CDR3 gives the full variable domain: ETGVTQSPTHLIKTRGQQVTLRCSSQSGHNTVSWYQQALGQGPQFIFQYYREEENGRGNFPPRFSGLQFPNYSSELNVNALELDDSALYLCASSLGGGETQYFGPGTRLLVL.

The rearrangement uses TRBV4-1 and TRBJ1-4; no reliable D call. CDR3 length equals 14 residues. Germline CDR1 MGHRA, CDR2 YSYEKL. V lost 2 bases and J lost 6, with 10 bases in between. The CDR3 DNA is TGCGCCAGCAGCCAACGGGGAATCGATGAAAAACTGTTTTTT. Amino acids: CASSQRGIDEKLFF.

This clone has only one observation. The chain is built from TRBV27 and TRBJ2-1; no clear D gene. From germline, CDR1 is MNHEY and CDR2 SMNVEV (reference sequence). Trimming removed 4 bases from V and 4 bases from J, with 8 bases in between. The CDR3 has 13 residues. CDR3 DNA sequence: TGTGCCAGCAGTTCGTCACAATACAATGAGCAGTTCTTC. It translates to CASSSSQYNEQFF.

CDR3: CASSDEFIVITYNEQFF. CDR3 nucleotides: TGTGCCAGCAGTGATGAGTTCATAGTAATCACCTACAATGAGCAGTTCTTC. The chain couples TRBV6-1 to TRBJ2-1; D gene ambiguous. Germline assignment: CDR1 MNHNS and CDR2 SASEGT. V shed 3 bases and J shed 2 bases, with 17 bases lying between them. CDR3 length equals 17 residues.

This chain uses TRBV3-1 (or the pseudogene TRBV3-2) with TRBJ1-3; D is perhaps TRBD1 (6 bases). The V end lost 4 bases, the J end lost 1 base, and 17 bases lay between the germline ends. Germline values: CDR1 LGHDT, CDR2 YNNKEL (reference sequence). This CDR3 comprises 17 residues. The CDR3 nucleotides are TGTGCCAGCAGCCCCAGGGGCCATATCGTATCTGGAAACACCATATATTTT. This gives the protein CASSPRGHIVSGNTIYF.

The chain joins TRBV7-9 to TRBJ1-1; 8 bases agree with TRBD1. Unmatched junction bases numbered 3, after V lost 3 bases and J lost 0 bases. This CDR3 contains 15 residues. The germline gives CDR1 SEHNR, CDR2 FQNEAQ (reference sequence). This chain's CDR3 is CASSFQGALNTEAFF. The CDR3 coding sequence is TGTGCCAGCAGCTTCCAGGGGGCCCTGAACACTGAAGCTTTCTTT. Full variable domain (missing parts from reference TRBV7-9 and TRBJ1-1): DTGVSQNPRHKITKRGQNVTFRCDPISEHNRLYWYRQTLGQGPEFLTYFQNEAQLEKSRLLSDRFSAERPKGSFSTLEIQRTEQGDSAMYLCASSFQGALNTEAFFGQGTRLTVV.

The rearrangement uses TRBV24-1 and TRBJ2-3; tentative D call: TRBD2 (6 bases). Trimming pared 4 bases from V and 0 bases from J, leaving 16 bases between. The CDR3 loop spans 17 amino acids. Germline V gene data show CDR1 as KGHDR and CDR2 as SFDVKD. CDR3 sequence (DNA): TGTGCCACCAGTGACCCTTATCTAGGGAGGAGCACAGATACGCAGTATTTT. Protein sequence: CATSDPYLGRSTDTQYF.

The chain employs TRBV5-4 and TRBJ2-2, with TRBD1 matching over 8 bases. The CDR3 runs 16 residues. The germline gives CDR1 SGHNT, CDR2 YYREEE (reference sequence). V lost 4 bases and J lost 4; bases outside the gene matches: 9. CDR3 DNA: TGTGCCAGCAGCCCCATGATACAGGGGGTCACCGGGGAGCTGTTTTTT. It is translated as CASSPMIQGVTGELFF.

This sequence joins TRBV30 and TRBJ1-2; TRBD1 matches at 10 bases. V gave up 6 bases and J gave up 4 bases; unmatched junction bases: 5. CDR1 is GTSNPN, CDR2 SVGIG, per germline (reference sequence). The CDR3 extends over 13 amino acids. This chain's CDR3 is CACSRDRGYGYTF. The CDR3 DNA sequence: TGTGCCTGCTCCCGGGACAGGGGCTATGGCTACACCTTC.

The V and J genes are TRBV7-2 and TRBJ1-5; D is uncertain. V lost 4 bases, J lost 4 bases, and 8 bases lay in between. The CDR3 runs 13 residues. Germline lookup yields CDR1 SGHTA and CDR2 FQGNSA. The CDR3, as DNA: TGTGCCAGCAGCTCGAGAGGTAATCAGCCCCAGCATTTT. The encoded protein is CASSSRGNQPQHF.

This chain links TRBV6-5 with TRBJ1-2; 9 bases agree with TRBD1. CDR1 and CDR2 from the germline V gene are MNHEY and SVGAGI. This CDR3 comprises 14 residues. The ends lost 6 bases at V and 6 bases at J; junction bases unmatched: 8. The CDR3 coding sequence is TGTGCCAGCAGAAACCCCGGGACAGGGAATGGCTACACCTTC. Amino acid sequence: CASRNPGTGNGYTF.